A single sample is the source of the 15 T cell receptor beta chains below, sequenced in a study of PD-1 blockade in classical Hodgkin lymphoma. Time point meaning: cycle 4 day 1 (C4D1), after five to seven weeks of nivolumab. All trial patients relapsed after autologous stem cell transplantation. Researchers report purifying CD4+ T cells from thawed PBMCs by magnetic negative selection. The assay was immunoSEQ multiplex PCR, and TCRdb's table has in-frame clones only and misses some. The sample carries roughly 30,000 clones, roughly 80% recorded once. The input for sequencing was CD4+ T cells from blood, taken before the fourth cycle of nivolumab. Receptors were obtained from a human donor with classical Hodgkin lymphoma.

The CDR3 DNA reads TGCGCCAGCAGCAAGGCGACTGTAAGCTCCTACGAGCAGTACTTC. Its protein is CASSKATVSSYEQYF. The rearrangement uses TRBV5-1 and TRBJ2-7, with D uncertain. The germline V and J ends were trimmed by 4 bases and 0 bases, with 14 bases remaining between them. This CDR3 comprises 15 residues. The V gene's germline CDR1 is SGHRS and CDR2 YFSETQ.

This clone was detected only a few times. The rearrangement uses TRBV10-3 and TRBJ1-2; 12 bases align to TRBD1. CDR1 and CDR2 from the germline V gene are ENHRY and SYGVKD. V lost 0 bases to trimming and J lost 7 bases; unmatched junction nucleotides: 3. The CDR3 has 15 amino acids. The DNA for the CDR3 is TGTGCCATCAGTGAGTCGGGGACAGGGGGCAGTGGCTACACCTTC. Protein product: CAISESGTGGSGYTF.

V gene TRBV7-9 combines with J gene TRBJ1-2, with TRBD1 matching over 10 bases. The CDR3 is made up of 16 amino acids. V trimming: 4 bases; J trimming: 7 bases; junction bases outside the gene matches: 12. Germline V gene sequence: CDR1 SEHNR, CDR2 FQNEAQ (reference sequence). The CDR3: CASSSRSGTGEGGYTF. In DNA, the CDR3 is TGTGCCAGCAGCTCGCGTTCCGGGACAGGGGAGGGTGGCTACACCTTC.

This chain joins TRBV7-9 and TRBJ1-4, with D unresolved. Germline-derived CDR1 and CDR2 are SEHNR and FQNEAQ (reference sequence). V was pared by 0 bases and J by 7 bases, with 9 bases between. The CDR3 length is 14 residues. CDR3 region: CASSLAGPAEKLFF. For the CDR3, the DNA is TGTGCCAGCAGCTTAGCAGGGCCGGCTGAAAAACTGTTTTTT.

This clone occurred once. The chain links TRBV19 to TRBJ2-5; D is undetermined. The CDR3 has 11 amino acids. Trimming took 4 bases from V and 5 from J, leaving 5 bases between them. The germline V gene encodes CDR1 LNHDA and CDR2 SQIVND (reference sequence). CDR3 sequence: CASSTLETQYF. The CDR3 nucleotides read TGTGCCAGTAGTACCCTTGAGACCCAGTACTTC. The full variable domain, in which reference TRBV19 and TRBJ2-5 provide the parts outside the CDR3, is DGGITQSPKYLFRKEGQNVTLSCEQNLNHDAMYWYRQDPGQGLRLIYYSQIVNDFQKGDIAEGYSVSREKKESFPLTVTSAQKNPTAFYLCASSTLETQYFGPGTRLLVL.

The J gene is TRBJ1-1, the V gene TRBV6-6, with D hard to call. The V end lost 11 bases, the J end lost 4 bases, and 14 bases lay between the germline ends. The CDR3 is 12 amino acids. The V gene's germline CDR1 is MNHNY and CDR2 SVGAGI (reference sequence). CDR3 in amino acids: CAVQTARTEAFF. For the CDR3, the DNA is TGTGCCGTACAAACAGCTCGCACTGAAGCTTTCTTT.

In DNA, the CDR3 is TGCAGTGCTAGAGGACTGAGGACCCAGTACTTC. Amino acids: CSARGLRTQYF. The chain recombines TRBV20-1 with TRBJ2-5; D gene ambiguous. Germline V CDR1 and CDR2: DFQATT, SNEGSKA (reference sequence). V was pared by 1 base and J by 7 bases, with 7 bases between. The CDR3 is 11 residues long.

In nucleotides, the CDR3 is TGTGCCAGCAGCTTAGTCCCCAGGTTAGCCTACGAGCAGTACTTC. Encoded protein: CASSLVPRLAYEQYF. The chain couples TRBV7-9 to TRBJ2-7, with no clear D. Trimming removed 1 base from V and 2 bases from J, with 12 bases in between. The CDR3 has 15 residues. Germline CDR1 and CDR2: SEHNR and FQNEAQ (reference sequence).

The chain recombines TRBV28 with TRBJ1-2; D unclear. The length of the CDR3 is 12 residues. Germline V CDR1 and CDR2: MDHEN, SYDVKM. V shed 4 bases and J shed 6 bases, with 9 bases lying between them. This chain's CDR3 is CASSSTGDGYTF. DNA of the CDR3: TGTGCCAGCAGTTCGACGGGAGATGGCTACACCTTC.

The count of this clone is one. The V call is TRBV7-8, the J call TRBJ1-6, with D perhaps TRBD1 (5 bases). The V end was cut by 5 bases, the J end by 7 bases, with 18 bases between. Germline lookup yields CDR1 SGHVS and CDR2 FQNEAQ. This CDR3 has 16 residues. CDR3 DNA: TGTGCCAGCAGCCCCCTTCCCGGGGGTGGAAATTCACCCCTCCACTTT. Translating gives CASSPLPGGGNSPLHF. The full variable domain, in which reference TRBV7-8 and TRBJ1-6 provide the parts outside the CDR3, is GAGVSQSPRYKVAKRGQDVALRCDPISGHVSLFWYQQALGQGPEFLTYFQNEAQLDKSGLPSDRFFAERPEGSVSTLKIQRTQQEDSAVYLCASSPLPGGGNSPLHFGNGTRLTVT.

The sample holds a few counts of this clone. V and J are TRBV5-1 and TRBJ1-6; 9 nucleotides align to TRBD1. This CDR3 contains 15 residues. The ends lost 2 bases at V and 9 bases at J; junction bases unmatched: 6. The V gene's germline CDR1 is SGHRS and CDR2 YFSETQ. The CDR3 protein is CASSLGTGPSSPLHF. CDR3 nucleotides: TGCGCCAGCAGCTTAGGGACAGGGCCTAGTTCACCCCTCCACTTT.

This chain uses TRBV19 with TRBJ1-1; weak D call: TRBD1 (6 bases). The V end lost 5 bases, the J end lost 6 bases, and 28 bases lay between the germline ends. The CDR3 has 18 residues. The germline gives CDR1 LNHDA, CDR2 SQIVND (reference sequence). This CDR3 reads CASSRQARGRTLLAEAFF. CDR3 DNA sequence: TGTGCCAGTAGTCGACAGGCGAGGGGTCGGACGCTCCTCGCTGAAGCTTTCTTT.

The V call is TRBV6-6, the J call TRBJ1-1, with no clear D. The CDR3 covers 12 residues. Looked up from germline, CDR1 is MNHNY and CDR2 is SVGAGI (reference sequence). The V end was cut by 0 bases, the J end by 7 bases, with 6 bases between. DNA of the CDR3: TGTGCCAGCAGTTACTCGATAGGTGAAGCTTTCTTT. Residues: CASSYSIGEAFF.

The chain is built from TRBV7-9 and TRBJ1-5, with unresolved D. The CDR3 extends over 13 amino acids. Germline assignment: CDR1 SEHNR and CDR2 FQNEAQ (reference sequence). Trimming cost V 3 bases and J 5 bases, with 8 bases left between them. As DNA, the CDR3 is TGTGCCAGCAGCTTCGAAAACCATCAGCCCCAGCATTTT. Translated: CASSFENHQPQHF.

V usage is TRBV5-4 and J usage is TRBJ2-3; D is unclear. This CDR3 region has 13 residues. With 1 base removed from V and 3 bases from J, the gap between germline ends came to 6 bases. Germline V gene data show CDR1 as SGHNT and CDR2 as YYREEE (reference sequence). CDR3 residues: CASSLSRTDTQYF. The DNA of the CDR3 is TGTGCCAGCAGCTTGTCGAGAACAGATACGCAGTATTTT.